Below are 9 T cell receptor beta chains sequenced from a single sample in a study of T cell responses to AZD1222 COVID-19 vaccine. Profiling relied on immunoSEQ multiplex PCR, and the TCRdb table lists in-frame clones only, not all of them. The sample carries 100,000 or so clones, approximately 88% recorded once. The sample here was peripheral blood, taken on day 0 of AZD1222 vaccination. Source of these receptors: an adult in good health.

This clone was seen just once. The gene calls are TRBV7-9 and TRBJ2-5; TRBD2 might be the D (6 bases). Trimming shortened V by 3 bases and J by 5 bases, and 16 bases separated the two germline ends. Looked up from germline, CDR1 is SEHNR and CDR2 is FQNEAQ (reference sequence). The CDR3 consists of 15 residues. The CDR3 region has the DNA TGTGCCAGCAGCTTGACTTCAGGAGGGGTGGAGACCCAGTACTTC. It codes for CASSLTSGGVETQYF.

The rearrangement joins TRBV10-3 to TRBJ2-3; D is ambiguous. Germline-derived CDR1 and CDR2 are ENHRY and SYGVKD. With 8 bases removed from V and 6 bases from J, the gap between germline ends came to 18 bases. The CDR3 runs to 14 residues. CDR3 in DNA: TGTGCCATCGCATCTTTCGACCCCTCGGATACGCAGTATTTT. This codes for CAIASFDPSDTQYF.

The chain links TRBV5-4 to TRBJ1-2; 9 nucleotides agree with TRBD1. Germline V gene lookup returns CDR1 SGHNT and CDR2 YYREEE (reference sequence). Trimming cost V 4 bases and J 2 bases; bases outside gene matches: 6. CDR3 length: 15 amino acids. The CDR3 sequence is CASSQRGQGNYGYTF. The CDR3 coding sequence is TGTGCCAGCAGCCAACGCGGACAGGGGAACTATGGCTACACCTTC.

This clone was counted once. J is TRBJ2-1 and V is TRBV3-1 (or the pseudogene TRBV3-2), with TRBD2 matching 10 bases. CDR1 and CDR2 from the germline V gene are LGHDT and YNNKEL (reference sequence). This CDR3 is 18 amino acids long. V lost 4 bases, J lost 6 bases, and 15 bases stayed unmatched. Here the CDR3 DNA reads TGTGCCAGCAGCCGCCGATCGATAGCGGGGGGTGCCGGCAATGAGCAGTTCTTC. This gives the protein CASSRRSIAGGAGNEQFF.

A single count supports this clone. The CDR3, as DNA: TGTGCCAGCAGCTTCGGGCCAAATCAGCCCCAGCATTTT. It is translated as CASSFGPNQPQHF. The V gene is TRBV7-2, the J gene TRBJ1-5; D not certain. The CDR3 runs to 13 residues. Germline V gene lookup returns CDR1 SGHTA and CDR2 FQGNSA. V gave up 3 bases and J gave up 4 bases, with 7 bases separating them.

The genes are TRBV10-1 and TRBJ2-5; unclear D gene. The V gene lost 3 bases and the J gene lost 2 bases, with 10 bases spanning the gap. The CDR3 loop spans 14 amino acids. Germline V lookup: CDR1 WNHNN, CDR2 SYGVQD (reference sequence). CDR3 protein: CASSDGSAQETQYF. The DNA for the CDR3 is TGCGCCAGCAGTGACGGGTCAGCGCAAGAGACCCAGTACTTC.

J is TRBJ1-3 and V is TRBV9; D might be TRBD1 (5 bases). Germline V gene data show CDR1 as SGDLS and CDR2 as YYNGEE. The CDR3 consists of 17 residues. V lost 5 bases and J lost 0, with 18 bases in between. The CDR3 sequence is CASSPFLSDSSGNTIYF. Written as DNA, the CDR3 is TGTGCCAGCAGTCCATTCCTGAGTGACAGCTCTGGAAACACCATATATTTT.

The gene calls are TRBV7-9 and TRBJ2-7, with D possibly being TRBD2 (6 bases). CDR1 is SEHNR and CDR2 is FQNEAQ in the germline V gene (reference sequence). The CDR3 extends over 10 amino acids. Trimming took off 10 bases at V and 4 bases at J, with 8 bases between the two ends. The CDR3 spells CATGGYEQYF. The CDR3 DNA is TGTGCCACCGGGGGATACGAGCAGTACTTC. Full variable domain (missing parts from reference TRBV7-9 and TRBJ2-7): DTGVSQNPRHKITKRGQNVTFRCDPISEHNRLYWYRQTLGQGPEFLTYFQNEAQLEKSRLLSDRFSAERPKGSFSTLEIQRTEQGDSAMYLCATGGYEQYFGPGTRLTVT.

This sequence joins TRBV30 and TRBJ2-5; 7 bases are a match to TRBD2. Germline CDR1 reads GTSNPN; CDR2 reads SVGIG (reference sequence). The CDR3 sequence is 13 residues long. The V and J ends lost 2 bases and 5 bases, in that order; junction bases with no gene match: 5. The CDR3 loop is CAWSRTSRETQYF. CDR3 nucleotides: TGTGCCTGGAGTAGGACTAGTCGGGAGACCCAGTACTTC.